This paragraph reports one TCR beta chain. Clones were read by immunoSEQ multiplex PCR, and TCRdb kept only the in-frame ones, dropping some. There are some 70,000 clones in the sample; 70% to 90% occur only once, and roughly 8.2% lies in the top ten. The sample belongs to a study of OX40 agonist ivuxolimab in advanced cancers. CDR1 and CDR2 from the germline V gene are LNHDA and SQIVND (reference sequence). V was pared by 4 bases and J by 5 bases, with 4 bases of the junction left unmatched. The length of the CDR3 is 13 residues. The chain joins TRBV19 to TRBJ1-2; 7 bases map to TRBD1. The sample consisted of CD4+ or CD8+ T cells sorted from blood, taken in a trial of the OX40 agonist ivuxolimab. This TCR was sampled from an adult with an advanced solid tumor such as melanoma, head and neck, liver or kidney cancer. CDR3 sequence reads: CASSTLQGYGYTF. The CDR3 DNA sequence: TGTGCCAGTAGTACGCTACAGGGGTATGGCTACACCTTC. Full variable domain (rest looked up from reference TRBV19 and TRBJ1-2): DGGITQSPKYLFRKEGQNVTLSCEQNLNHDAMYWYRQDPGQGLRLIYYSQIVNDFQKGDIAEGYSVSREKKESFPLTVTSAQKNPTAFYLCASSTLQGYGYTFGSGTRLTVV.